Listed below are T cell receptor beta chains from one sample, sequenced in a study of T-cell memory formation after mild COVID-19. MiXCR, run by TCRdb on the 5' RACE reads, gives a single entry per CDR3 protein. The sample has 280,000 or so distinct CDR3 sequences, around 8% seen once; the top ten hold approximately 23%. The sequenced sample consisted of PBMCs or a T cell subset sorted from them (not recorded which). These receptors were taken from a man younger than 30 who had mild COVID-19 (a few samples of this study predate the infection). Cell type and time point are not known. CDR3s include the opening cysteine and the closing phenylalanine or tryptophan.

TRBV7-2,TRBJ2-1,CASSVQGGYEQFF
TRBV20-1,TRBJ2-6,CSARSQRVFSSGANVLTF
TRBV7-9,TRBJ2-2,CASSLAAGGPNTGELFF
TRBV28,TRBJ2-5,CASSCIPTSTGNQETQYF
TRBV7-6,TRBJ2-1,CASSLVGPGNEQFF
TRBV5-1,TRBJ1-5,CASSLASGGHQPQHF
TRBV28,TRBJ1-2,CASTGGHWGPGYTF
TRBV6-5,TRBJ2-2,CASRPGGANTGELFF
TRBV20-1,TRBJ1-3,CSARVGASGNTIYF
TRBV12-3/TRBV12-4,TRBJ2-1,CASSTRGTSPTEQFF
TRBV11-3,TRBJ2-1,CASSPLAGGPGEQFF
TRBV4-1,TRBJ2-4,CASSQDSILKSNIQYF
TRBV7-3,TRBJ2-3,CASSLGLATWGADTQYF
TRBV6-5,TRBJ2-6,CASSYSIGGVPVANVLTF
TRBV7-2,TRBJ1-1,CASSTDMNTEAFF
TRBV6-2/TRBV6-3,TRBJ2-4,CASSYGGPKNIQYF
TRBV7-6,TRBJ2-7,CASSLEQGVRYEQYF
TRBV12-3/TRBV12-4,TRBJ1-3,CASSLQGAVGNTIYF
TRBV5-1,TRBJ1-5,CASSTGQHF
TRBV7-2,TRBJ1-2,CASSLGPGQSYGYTF
TRBV7-9,TRBJ2-3,CASTEAGGSTDTQYF
TRBV7-9,TRBJ2-3,CASRSGNTDTQYF
TRBV6-6,TRBJ2-1,CASSYLTSGGPSSYNEQFF
TRBV12-3/TRBV12-4,TRBJ1-4,CASSSGMNEKLFF
TRBV6-5,TRBJ1-2,CASSYLGQGVSYGYTF
TRBV18,TRBJ2-3,CASSPGGYTYTQYF
TRBV12-3/TRBV12-4,TRBJ1-2,CASSSIFLSSRGYTF
TRBV12-3/TRBV12-4,TRBJ2-3,CASSSGSGTVRDTQYF
TRBV20-1,TRBJ2-3,CSATKPGGPKDTQYF
TRBV20-1,TRBJ2-5,CSARGEQETQYF
TRBV7-2,TRBJ2-1,CASSPEVNNEQFF
TRBV7-2,TRBJ2-2,CASSLTGYPGELFF
TRBV4-1,TRBJ1-1,CASSLPTGSRTEAFF
TRBV7-3,TRBJ2-1,CASSPGGRNEQFF
TRBV2,TRBJ1-3,CASNLQGAAGNTIYF
TRBV4-3,TRBJ1-3,CASSQAGANTIYF
TRBV18,TRBJ1-2,CASSPRQGGYTF
TRBV3-1,TRBJ1-1,CASSQTTRSTEAFF
TRBV6-2/TRBV6-3,TRBJ1-5,CASSYPQWEQPQHF
TRBV7-9,TRBJ1-1,CASSLRGSNTEAFF
TRBV6-5,TRBJ1-1,CASSWQGMAFF
TRBV12-3/TRBV12-4,TRBJ1-5,CASSLGPGRSQPQHF
TRBV18,TRBJ2-7,CASSPLGGLVDEQYF
TRBV5-1,TRBJ1-1,CASSSGQVVSEAFF
TRBV5-1,TRBJ1-1,CASSLGAIGGSVNAFF
TRBV18,TRBJ2-5,CASSTRGQETQYF
TRBV4-3,TRBJ2-1,CASSQSGLAGAIRKQFF
TRBV5-5,TRBJ2-3,CASSSDTSGDTQYF
TRBV6-2/TRBV6-3,TRBJ1-2,CASSYSSGALRGYTF
TRBV5-6,TRBJ1-2,CASRRDGSVTTF
TRBV3-1,TRBJ1-1,CASSQGWDGTEAFF